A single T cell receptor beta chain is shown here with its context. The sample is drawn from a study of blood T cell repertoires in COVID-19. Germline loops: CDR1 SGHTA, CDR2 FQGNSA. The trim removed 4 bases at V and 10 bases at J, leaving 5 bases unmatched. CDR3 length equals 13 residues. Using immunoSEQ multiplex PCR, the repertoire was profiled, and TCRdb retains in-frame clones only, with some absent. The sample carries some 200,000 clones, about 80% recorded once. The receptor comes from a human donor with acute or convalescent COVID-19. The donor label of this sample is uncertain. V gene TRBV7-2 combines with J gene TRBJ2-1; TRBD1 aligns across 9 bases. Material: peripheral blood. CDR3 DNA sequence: TGTGCCAGCAGCTCACAGGGGGCGTGGGAGCAGTTCTTC. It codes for CASSSQGAWEQFF.